This T cell receptor beta chain stems from a study of blood T cell repertoires in COVID-19. Overall study context: Samples came from the United States, Italy and Spain, spanning acute and convalescent COVID-19. From T cells, B-cell-depleted T cells, or PBMCs came the material, which was cDNA or gDNA.

Authors' methods: It was from reference gene primer amplification that nucleated cell counts were estimated. TCRdb's table, derived via immunoSEQ multiplex PCR, lists solely in-frame clones and lacks some. That table gives V, J and clone size, and the DNA gave D and trimming. Counted here are about 50,000 clones, roughly 86% occurring once; the ten biggest clones make up roughly 2.1%. Trimming cost V 2 bases and J 2 bases; bases outside gene matches: 3. This CDR3 is 14 amino acids long. The germline gives CDR1 SNHLY, CDR2 FYNNEI. Of note for this clone: Within the sample, other DNA sequences also encode this same CDR3.

The rearrangement uses TRBV2 and TRBJ2-7, with TRBD1 matching 7 bases. Specimen: peripheral blood. This receptor was taken from a woman aged 55-69 years with acute or convalescent COVID-19. The CDR3 nucleotides are TGTGCCAGCAGTGAACAGGGGGAAACCTACGAGCAGTACTTC. Encoded protein: CASSEQGETYEQYF.